The TCR beta chain under discussion was sequenced for a study of lymphopenia after photon versus proton radiotherapy. The protocol was immunoSEQ multiplex PCR, while the TCRdb copy is restricted to in-frame clones and leaves out a portion. Here the sample spans more than 20,000 clones, roughly four fifths being singletons. This CDR3 is built from 16 residues. The V and J ends lost 4 bases and 5 bases respectively, with 15 bases between them. Looked up from germline, CDR1 is LGHNA and CDR2 is YNFKEQ. Comment on this clone: Its target is not known.

Study-wide results and limits: Post-nadir TCR diversity decline inversely tracked overall survival among those who died. Relative stability marked proton patients; photon patients lost diversity and naive cells. Oligoclonal CD8+ Temra expansion after nadir drove photon patients' diversity drop. Authors raise, but do not show, better survival with proton therapy.

This TCR was sampled from a woman aged 50 to 60 with pancreatic cancer. The material was peripheral blood, obtained from a patient treated with photon-based radiotherapy. The genes are TRBV4-2 and TRBJ1-6; D is perhaps TRBD1 (5 bases). This chain's CDR3 is CASSPLGRGDNSPLHF. CDR3 nucleotides: TGTGCCAGCAGCCCGCTGGGAAGAGGGGATAATTCACCCCTCCACTTT.